This passage covers 9 T cell receptor beta chains from one sample sequenced in a study of OX40 agonist ivuxolimab in advanced cancers. Produced via immunoSEQ multiplex PCR; TCRdb's table is partial and in-frame only. Here the sample spans 80,000 to 100,000 clones, roughly 84% being singletons. The specimen comprised CD4+ or CD8+ T cells sorted from blood, sampled in a trial of the OX40 agonist ivuxolimab. The origin of the receptors is an adult with an advanced solid tumor such as melanoma, head and neck, liver or kidney cancer.

V usage is TRBV27 and J usage is TRBJ2-7; 8 nucleotides agree with TRBD2. The ends lost 0 bases at V and 3 bases at J; junction bases unmatched: 4. From germline, CDR1 is MNHEY and CDR2 SMNVEV (reference sequence). The CDR3 has 15 amino acids. The CDR3 region is CASSLSVGGVYEQYF. The CDR3 DNA is TGTGCCAGCAGTTTATCAGTCGGGGGGGTCTACGAGCAGTACTTC.

The chain joins TRBV9 to TRBJ2-5, with 13 bases aligning to TRBD2. CDR1 is SGDLS, CDR2 YYNGEE, per germline. V was pared by 0 bases and J by 3 bases, with 11 bases of the junction left unmatched. This CDR3 is 19 amino acids long. The CDR3 sequence is CASSVAVARTSGGKETQYF. The CDR3 DNA is TGTGCCAGCAGCGTAGCCGTAGCTAGGACTAGCGGGGGAAAAGAGACCCAGTACTTC.

This chain uses TRBV7-2 with TRBJ2-7, with D possibly being TRBD1 (5 bases). This CDR3 has 15 residues. Germline lookup yields CDR1 SGHTA and CDR2 FQGNSA. V shed 7 bases and J shed 6 bases, with 22 bases lying between them. Written as DNA, the CDR3 is TGTGCCAGCACCGTTCAGGGTAGTGTCTGGGGCGAGCAGTACTTC. Protein sequence: CASTVQGSVWGEQYF.

V is TRBV6-5 and J is TRBJ1-2; a possible D gene is TRBD1 (5 bases). The V and J ends lost 6 bases and 2 bases respectively, with 13 bases between them. The CDR3 sequence is 14 residues long. Germline V CDR1 and CDR2: MNHEY, SVGAGI. CDR3: CASSLRDGNYGYTF. The CDR3 DNA reads TGTGCCAGCAGCCTCAGGGACGGCAACTATGGCTACACCTTC.

This chain links TRBV9 with TRBJ2-3; D unclear. The V and J ends lost 5 bases and 0 bases respectively, with 7 bases between them. Germline V gives CDR1 SGDLS, CDR2 YYNGEE. The CDR3 consists of 13 residues. CDR3 nucleotides: TGTGCCAGCAGTTTATCTAGCACAGATACGCAGTATTTT. Protein: CASSLSSTDTQYF.

In regard to this clone: One junction end does not reproduce the germline sequence, and a read error may be involved. This chain links TRBV5-1 with TRBJ2-7; D might be TRBD1 (7 bases). The CDR3 contains 15 residues. Germline CDR1 SGHRS, CDR2 YFSETQ. As DNA, the CDR3 is TGTGCCAGCAGCGGGTGGGACAGTAGTTTTTACGAGCAGTACTTC. It yields the protein CASSGWDSSFYEQYF. The full variable domain, with the rest looked up from reference TRBV5-1 and TRBJ2-7, is KAGVTQTPRYLIKTRGQQVTLSCSPISGHRSVSWYQQTPGQGLQFLFEYFSETQRNKGNFPGRFSGRQFSNSRSEMNVSTLELGDSALYLCASSGWDSSFYEQYFGPGTRLTVT.

A few counts support this clone. The chain links TRBV19 to TRBJ1-6; D unresolved. There are 15 residues in the CDR3. V gave up 1 base and J gave up 10 bases, with 14 bases separating them. The germline V gene encodes CDR1 LNHDA and CDR2 SQIVND (reference sequence). CDR3 bases: TGTGCCAGTAGTATAGGTGGAGGTCGTCGCTCACCCCTCCACTTT. Translating it yields CASSIGGGRRSPLHF.

The CDR3 nucleotides read TGTGCCAGCAGCTTCGGGACACCGACATATGGCTACACCTTC. Protein product: CASSFGTPTYGYTF. V and J are TRBV11-2 and TRBJ1-2; D perhaps matches TRBD1 (6 bases). The CDR3 runs 14 residues. In germline, CDR1 is SGHAT, CDR2 FQNNGV. Deletions cut 3 bases from V and 5 bases from J, with 13 bases between.

This clone was seen a single time. This chain links TRBV4-1 with TRBJ2-2, with 13 bases aligning to TRBD2. Germline loops: CDR1 MGHRA, CDR2 YSYEKL. Trimming removed 2 bases from V and 7 bases from J; junction bases left unmatched: 10. The CDR3 is 18 residues long. For the CDR3, the DNA is TGCGCCAGCAGCCAACCGACTAGCGGGGGGATTGGAATCGGGGAGCTGTTTTTT. Translated: CASSQPTSGGIGIGELFF.